This TCR beta chain was retrieved from a study of blood T cell repertoires in COVID-19. Looking at the study overall: The United States, Italy and Spain were the sources of the acute and convalescent COVID-19 samples. Sources were T cells, B-cell-depleted T cells, or PBMCs; the material itself was cDNA or gDNA.

J was trimmed by 0 bases and V by 4 bases; bases with no gene match: 8. The CDR3 has 18 amino acids. The germline V gene encodes CDR1 SGHVS and CDR2 FQNEAQ. The table lists this clone with a few counts. Under the authors' procedure: For nucleated cells, counts were estimated from reference gene primer amplification. The assay was immunoSEQ multiplex PCR, and TCRdb's table has in-frame clones only and misses some. V, J and clone size derive from that table, while D and trimming were established from the DNA sequence. The table shows roughly 250,000 clones, with 70% to 85% occurring only once. This sequence was found in a woman of 80 years or more with acute or convalescent COVID-19. Sequenced sample: peripheral blood. This rearrangement joins TRBV7-8 to TRBJ1-5; 11 bases fit TRBD1. The CDR3 coding sequence is TGTGCCAGCAGCTCCAGTACCGGGACAGGGGGTAGCAATCAGCCCCAGCATTTT. As protein: CASSSSTGTGGSNQPQHF.